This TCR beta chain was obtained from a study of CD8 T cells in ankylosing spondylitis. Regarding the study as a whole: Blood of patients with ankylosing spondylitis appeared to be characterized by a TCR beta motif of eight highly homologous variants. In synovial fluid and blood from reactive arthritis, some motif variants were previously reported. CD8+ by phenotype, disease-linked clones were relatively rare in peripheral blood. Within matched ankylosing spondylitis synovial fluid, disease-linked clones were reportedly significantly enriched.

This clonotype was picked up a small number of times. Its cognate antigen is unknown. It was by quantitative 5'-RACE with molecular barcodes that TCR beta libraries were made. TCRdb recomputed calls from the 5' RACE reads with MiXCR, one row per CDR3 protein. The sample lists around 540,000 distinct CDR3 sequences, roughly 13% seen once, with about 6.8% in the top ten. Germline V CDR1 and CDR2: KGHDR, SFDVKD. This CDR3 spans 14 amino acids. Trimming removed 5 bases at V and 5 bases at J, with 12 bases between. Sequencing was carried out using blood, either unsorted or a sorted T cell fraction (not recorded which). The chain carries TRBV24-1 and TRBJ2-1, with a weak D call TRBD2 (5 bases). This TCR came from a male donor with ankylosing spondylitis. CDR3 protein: CATSGVRRDNEQFF. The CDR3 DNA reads TGTGCCACCAGTGGCGTCAGGCGGGACAATGAGCAGTTCTTC.